In its sample, the clone carrying this TCR beta chain was seen a few times. The antigen is unknown. This entry is derived from a study of vaccination and CD4 T cells after COVID-19. Sequencing of DNA taken from cultured CD4+ T cells relied on the Oncomine TCR Beta short-read assay. The genomic DNA was obtained from cultured CD4+ T cells by extraction with the QIAamp micro DNA kit. MiXCR, run by TCRdb on the PCR reads, gives a single entry per CDR3 protein. This sample carries several thousand distinct CDR3 sequences, 38% of them seen once, and the ten largest clones take roughly 28%. Germline V gene sequence: CDR1 GTSNPN, CDR2 SVGIG (reference sequence). With 3 bases clipped from V and 3 bases from J, the junction kept 7 bases outside the gene matches. The CDR3 covers 15 residues. As to treatment: approximately 11-day PBMC culture with coronavirus spike peptide pools or control peptides (ViraFEST assay). Gathered ahead of the COVID-19 pandemic (2011-2018) were the CD4+ T cells of the unexposed donor.

V usage is TRBV30 and J usage is TRBJ2-7; 11 bases match TRBD1. Material: CD4+ T cells from blood, cultured in vitro. The TCR sequence derives from a human donor in good health. The CDR3 DNA is TGTGCCTGGAGCCGGGGACAGGGGGTTGTCTACGAGCAGTACTTC. It yields the protein CAWSRGQGVVYEQYF.